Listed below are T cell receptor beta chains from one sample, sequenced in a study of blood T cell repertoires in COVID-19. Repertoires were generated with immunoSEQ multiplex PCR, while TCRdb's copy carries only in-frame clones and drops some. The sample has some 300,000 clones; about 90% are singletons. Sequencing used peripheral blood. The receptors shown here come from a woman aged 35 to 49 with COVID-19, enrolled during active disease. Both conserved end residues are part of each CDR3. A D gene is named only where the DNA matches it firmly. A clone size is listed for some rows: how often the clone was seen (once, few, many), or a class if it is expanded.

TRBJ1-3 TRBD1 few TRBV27 CASSSQGAPGNTIYF TGTGCCAGCAGTTCCCAGGGGGCACCGGGAAACACCATATATTTT
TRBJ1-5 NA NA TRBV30 CAWSDQTLDLIHF TGTGCCTGGAGTGATCAAACTTTGGACTTAATACATTTT
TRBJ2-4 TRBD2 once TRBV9 CASSVRLAGEEVAKNIQYF TGTGCCAGCAGCGTACGACTAGCGGGAGAGGAAGTAGCCAAAAACATTCAGTACTTC
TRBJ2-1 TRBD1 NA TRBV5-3 CARSPLIGQGGNEQFF TGTGCCAGAAGCCCCCTCATAGGACAGGGGGGTAATGAGCAGTTCTTC
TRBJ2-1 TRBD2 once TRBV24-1 CATSDGTSGDNEQFF TGTGCCACCAGTGATGGGACTAGCGGGGACAATGAGCAGTTCTTC
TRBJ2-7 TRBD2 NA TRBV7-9 CASSPTGVRLAGQNEQYF TGTGCCAGCAGCCCAACCGGGGTCAGACTAGCGGGACAGAACGAGCAGTACTTC
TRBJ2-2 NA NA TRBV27 CASSLTWGATGELFF TGTGCCAGCAGTTTAACATGGGGCGCGACCGGGGAGCTGTTTTTT
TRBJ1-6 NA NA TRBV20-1 CSASDPGWNSPLHF TGCAGTGCTAGTGACCCAGGGTGGAATTCACCCCTCCACTTT
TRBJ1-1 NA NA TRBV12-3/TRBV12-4 CASSRGSNTEAFF TGTGCCAGTTCGAGGGGGTCGAACACTGAAGCTTTCTTT
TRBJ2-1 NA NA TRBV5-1 CASSLQGGAYNEQFF TGCGCCAGCAGCTTGCAGGGTGGGGCCTACAATGAGCAGTTCTTC
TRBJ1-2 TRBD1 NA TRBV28 CASSRNSGQGASGYTF TGTGCCAGCAGTCGAAACTCGGGACAGGGGGCGAGTGGCTACACCTTC
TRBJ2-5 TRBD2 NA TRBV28 CASGFLTSGGETQYF TGTGCCAGCGGCTTCCTCACTAGCGGGGGGGAGACCCAGTACTTC
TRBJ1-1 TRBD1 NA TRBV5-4 CASSSPGQGGPNTEAFF TGTGCCAGCAGCTCCCCGGGACAGGGGGGACCGAACACTGAAGCTTTCTTT
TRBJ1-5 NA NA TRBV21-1 CASSKDGEGEEACNQPQHF TGTGCCAGCAGCAAAGATGGGGAAGGGGAGGAGGCATGCAATCAGCCCCAGCATTTT
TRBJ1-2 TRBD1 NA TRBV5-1 CASSRTPGQGATNYGYTF TGCGCCAGCAGCCGAACGCCGGGACAGGGTGCCACTAACTATGGCTACACCTTC
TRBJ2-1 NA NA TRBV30 CAWSKGLSSYNEQFF TGTGCCTGGAGTAAGGGGCTGAGCTCCTACAATGAGCAGTTCTTC
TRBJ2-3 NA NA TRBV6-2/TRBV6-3 CASSTPGPDTQYF TGTGCCAGCAGTACACCAGGGCCAGATACGCAGTATTTT
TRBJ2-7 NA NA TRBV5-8 CASSSRRGPYEQYF TGTGCCAGCAGCTCCCGGAGGGGCCCCTACGAGCAGTACTTC
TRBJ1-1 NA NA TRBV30 CAWMGLMNTEAFF TGTGCCTGGATGGGACTGATGAACACTGAAGCTTTCTTT
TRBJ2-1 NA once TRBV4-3 CASSSGAGSSYNEQFF TGCGCCAGCAGCTCGGGAGCGGGTTCCTCCTACAATGAGCAGTTCTTC
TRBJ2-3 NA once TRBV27 CASSLFRAGGASTDTQYF TGTGCCAGCAGTTTATTTCGGGCGGGCGGTGCTAGCACAGATACGCAGTATTTT
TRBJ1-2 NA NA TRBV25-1 CASRWRAGKQNGYTF TGTGCCAGCAGGTGGAGGGCAGGTAAACAGAATGGCTACACCTTC
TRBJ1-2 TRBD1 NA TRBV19 CASSMDRNYGYTF TGTGCCAGTAGTATGGACAGGAACTATGGCTACACCTTC
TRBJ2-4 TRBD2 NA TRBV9 CASSVGLAGGQHLINKNIQYF TGTGCCAGCAGCGTAGGACTAGCGGGGGGACAGCACCTAATAAACAAAAACATTCAGTACTTC
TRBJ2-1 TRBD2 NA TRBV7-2 CASSLRRESYNEQFF TGTGCCAGCAGCTTACGGCGGGAGTCCTACAATGAGCAGTTCTTC
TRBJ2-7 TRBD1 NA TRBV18 CASSLDRVASHIF TGTGCCAGCTCACTAGACAGGGTCGCGTCCCATATCTTC
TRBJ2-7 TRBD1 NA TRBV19 CASSINRGGGEQYF TGTGCCAGTAGTATTAACAGGGGTGGCGGCGAGCAGTACTTC
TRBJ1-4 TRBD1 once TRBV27 CASSRVRTGDEKLFF TGTGCCAGCAGTAGGGTCCGGACAGGGGACGAAAAACTGTTTTTT
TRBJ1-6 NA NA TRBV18 CASSPLQGKNSPLHF TGTGCCAGCTCACCACTCCAGGGGAAGAATTCACCCCTCCACTTT
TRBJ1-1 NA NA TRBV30 CAWSVLGATEAFF TGTGCCTGGAGTGTGTTGGGGGCTACTGAAGCTTTCTTT
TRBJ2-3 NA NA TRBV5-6 CASSPVGRSTDTQYF TGTGCCAGCAGCCCCGTGGGGAGGTCCACAGATACGCAGTATTTT
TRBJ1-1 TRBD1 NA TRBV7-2 CASSLGDRRNTEAFF TGTGCCAGCAGCTTGGGGGACAGGCGGAACACTGAAGCTTTCTTT
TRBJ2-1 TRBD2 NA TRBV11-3 CASSFPSGRTLSYNEQFF TGTGCCAGCAGCTTCCCTAGCGGGAGGACCCTCTCCTACAATGAGCAGTTCTTC
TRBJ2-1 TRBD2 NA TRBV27 CASSTSGGLYNEQFF TGTGCCAGCAGTACTAGCGGGGGCCTCTACAATGAGCAGTTCTTC
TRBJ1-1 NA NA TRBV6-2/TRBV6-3 CASSDRGGTEAFF TGTGCCAGCAGTGACCGAGGGGGCACTGAAGCTTTCTTT
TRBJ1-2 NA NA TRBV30 CAWSRTAYGYTF TGTGCCTGGAGTCGGACTGCCTATGGCTACACCTTC
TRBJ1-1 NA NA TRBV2 CASSVGAVNTEAFF TGTGCCAGCAGTGTTGGTGCGGTGAACACTGAAGCTTTCTTT
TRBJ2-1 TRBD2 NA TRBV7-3 CASSSLAGGNNEQFF TGTGCCAGCAGCTCACTAGCGGGGGGGAACAATGAGCAGTTCTTC
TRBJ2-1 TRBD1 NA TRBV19 CASSIRGQGSYNEQFF TGTGCCAGTAGTATTAGGGGACAGGGCTCCTACAATGAGCAGTTCTTC
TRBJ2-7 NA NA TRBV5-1 CASSPLPPGLQFEGQYF TGCGCCAGCAGCCCCCTTCCCCCGGGACTCCAGTTCGAGGGGCAGTACTTC
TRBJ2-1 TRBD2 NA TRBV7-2 CASSPLGLAGERIGEQFF TGTGCCAGCAGTCCTCTAGGACTAGCGGGAGAAAGAATCGGTGAGCAGTTCTTC
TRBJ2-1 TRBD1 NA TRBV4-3 CASSPPPVGQGVYNEQFF TGCGCCAGCAGCCCTCCGCCGGTGGGGCAGGGGGTCTACAATGAGCAGTTCTTC
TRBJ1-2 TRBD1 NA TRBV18 CASSPTTGRNGYTF TGTGCCAGCTCTCCTACGACAGGGCGGAATGGCTACACCTTC
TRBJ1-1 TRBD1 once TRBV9 CASSVGAQDRARGDTEAFF TGTGCCAGCAGCGTGGGGGCCCAGGACAGGGCCAGAGGGGACACTGAAGCTTTCTTT
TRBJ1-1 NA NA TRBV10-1 CASSESGGGDTEAFF TGCGCCAGCAGTGAAAGTGGGGGGGGAGACACTGAAGCTTTCTTT
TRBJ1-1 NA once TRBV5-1 CASSTTGTSTEAFF TGCGCCAGCAGCACCACAGGTACGTCCACTGAAGCTTTCTTT
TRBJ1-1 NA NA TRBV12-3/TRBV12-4 CASSPRAGEAFF TGTGCCAGCAGTCCACGGGCGGGTGAAGCTTTCTTT
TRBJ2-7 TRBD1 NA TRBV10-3 CAISDGRGSPTGLYEQYF TGTGCCATCAGTGATGGCAGGGGGTCACCCACGGGATTATACGAGCAGTACTTC
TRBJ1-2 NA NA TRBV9 CASSVDGIYGYTF TGTGCCAGCAGCGTAGACGGGATCTATGGCTACACCTTC
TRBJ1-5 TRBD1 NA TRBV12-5 CASGSDRGLGFFSNQPQHF TGTGCTAGTGGTTCGGACAGGGGGCTTGGTTTTTTTAGCAATCAGCCCCAGCATTTT
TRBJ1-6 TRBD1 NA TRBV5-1 CASSFWGQINSPLHF TGCGCCAGCAGCTTTTGGGGACAGATTAATTCACCCCTCCACTTT
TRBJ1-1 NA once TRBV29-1 CSVVGGTKEAFF TGCAGCGTTGTAGGAGGGACCAAGGAAGCTTTCTTT
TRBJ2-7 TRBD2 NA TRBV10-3 CAISETSGEGNEQYF TGTGCCATCAGTGAAACTAGCGGGGAAGGAAACGAGCAGTACTTC
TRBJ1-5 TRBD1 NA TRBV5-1 CASSPGQGAGNQPQHF TGCGCCAGCAGCCCTGGACAGGGGGCTGGAAATCAGCCCCAGCATTTT
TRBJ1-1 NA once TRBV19 CASAYFAEAFF TGTGCCAGTGCCTATTTCGCTGAAGCTTTCTTT